This passage covers 14 T cell receptor beta chains from one sample sequenced in a study of blood T cells in healthy people across ages. Alongside a J-beta primer mix, a sample-barcoded 5' primer served in a second PCR lasting about 7 to 12 cycles. TCRdb re-analysed the 5' RACE reads in MiXCR, keeping a single row per CDR3 protein. The sample consists of 700,000 to 1,000,000 distinct CDR3 sequences, more than 40% of them appearing once. Sample: blood. These receptors all come from a man aged 55 to 70 in good health.

V is TRBV28 and J is TRBJ2-7; no definite D call. V lost 8 bases and J lost 4, with 12 bases in between. The CDR3 extends over 12 amino acids. Germline V gene sequence: CDR1 MDHEN, CDR2 SYDVKM. This chain's CDR3 is CASLAGRYEQYF. CDR3 nucleotide sequence: TGTGCCAGCCTTGCAGGTCGGTACGAGCAGTACTTC. The full variable domain, with the rest looked up from reference TRBV28 and TRBJ2-7, is DVKVTQSSRYLVKRTGEKVFLECVQDMDHENMFWYRQDPGLGLRLIYFSYDVKMKEKGDIPEGYSVSREKKERFSLILESASTNQTSMYLCASLAGRYEQYFGPGTRLTVT.

In the case of this clonotype: The junction shows a germline mismatch at one end, possibly a read error. This chain uses TRBV7-8 with TRBJ2-5, with a tentative D call TRBD2 (7 bases). The CDR3 extends over 14 amino acids. Per germline, CDR1 SGHVS and CDR2 FQNEAQ. The CDR3 coding sequence is TGTGCCAGCAACTTAGGGGGGGGCCACGAGACCCAGTACTTC. The encoded protein is CASNLGGGHETQYF.

This clonotype was detected only a few times. This chain uses TRBV4-1 with TRBJ1-4; tentative D call: TRBD1 (5 bases). This CDR3 comprises 14 residues. Germline V lookup: CDR1 MGHRA, CDR2 YSYEKL. V was clipped by 4 bases and J by 6 bases, with 12 bases between them. CDR3 protein: CASSLQGGDEKLFF. CDR3 DNA sequence: TGCGCCAGCAGCCTCCAGGGTGGTGATGAAAAACTGTTTTTT.

This rearrangement joins TRBV29-1 to TRBJ2-1, with D perhaps being TRBD1 or TRBD2 (5 bases each). CDR1 and CDR2 (germline): SQVTM, ANQGSEA. The ends were cut back, 5 bases at V and 7 bases at J, with 18 bases in the middle. The CDR3 contains 14 residues. Written as DNA, the CDR3 is TGCAGCGTTCTAGGGGACGGGACCGCTAATGAGCAGTTCTTC. Its translation: CSVLGDGTANEQFF.

The V and J genes are TRBV27 and TRBJ2-3, with D perhaps assigned TRBD1 or TRBD2 (5 bases each). The CDR3 is made up of 17 amino acids. The V gene's germline CDR1 is MNHEY and CDR2 SMNVEV (reference sequence). V lost 5 bases to trimming and J lost 8 bases, with 26 bases between them. The CDR3 nucleotides read TGTGCCAGCAGTCCACACTATGGGACGGGCCCCCCAGGTACGCAGTATTTT. This gives the protein CASSPHYGTGPPGTQYF.

The rearrangement links TRBV11-2 to TRBJ2-7, with 7 bases aligning to TRBD1. With V trimmed by 5 bases and J by 8 bases, 9 bases remained unmatched. Looked up from germline, CDR1 is SGHAT and CDR2 is FQNNGV. The CDR3 spans 13 residues. Here the CDR3 DNA reads TGTGCCAGCAGCACACGACAGGGATTGAAGCAGTACTTC. Translated, it gives CASSTRQGLKQYF.

This clonotype came up many times. This chain joins TRBV29-1 and TRBJ2-1; 7 nucleotides agree with TRBD1. V dropped 0 bases and J dropped 3; count of bases not matched to a gene: 11. Germline values: CDR1 SQVTM, CDR2 ANQGSEA. The length of the CDR3 is 17 residues. CDR3 sequence: CSVEDEGTRDSYNEQFF. The DNA of the CDR3 is TGCAGCGTTGAAGATGAAGGAACCCGGGACAGCTACAATGAGCAGTTCTTC.

This clonotype turned up a few times. This chain links TRBV7-6 with TRBJ1-6, with TRBD1 matching over 7 bases. Germline V gene data show CDR1 as SGHVS and CDR2 as FNYEAQ. V was clipped by 5 bases and J by 4 bases; unmatched bases: 8. The CDR3 has 16 amino acids. CDR3 DNA: TGTGCCAGCAGCCCACAGGGGCCTATATATAATTCACCCCTCCACTTT. This sequence encodes CASSPQGPIYNSPLHF.

The gene calls are TRBV30 and TRBJ2-7; TRBD1 matches at 7 bases. The CDR3 totals 13 residues. Unmatched junction bases numbered 3, after V lost 1 base and J lost 3 bases. Germline values: CDR1 GTSNPN, CDR2 SVGIG (reference sequence). The CDR3: CAWSGRGLYEQYF. The CDR3, as DNA: TGTGCCTGGAGTGGTAGGGGGCTCTACGAGCAGTACTTC.

This clonotype was picked up many times. This chain joins TRBV9 and TRBJ2-5; 7 nucleotides align to TRBD1. This CDR3 region has 15 residues. The V and J ends lost 4 bases and 4 bases, in that order; junction bases with no gene match: 10. Looked up from germline, CDR1 is SGDLS and CDR2 is YYNGEE. CDR3 in amino acids: CASSPWDSPGETQYF. For the CDR3, the DNA is TGTGCCAGCAGCCCTTGGGACAGCCCTGGAGAGACCCAGTACTTC.

This clonotype has ten or more counts. The V call is TRBV5-1, the J call TRBJ2-5; 10 nucleotides line up with TRBD2. Germline CDR1 is SGHRS and CDR2 is YFSETQ. There are 15 residues in the CDR3. Trimming cost V 0 bases and J 5 bases; bases outside gene matches: 4. DNA for the CDR3: TGCGCCAGCAGCTTGGCGCTAGCGGGGGTGGAGACCCAGTACTTC. This encodes CASSLALAGVETQYF.

The chain carries TRBV12-3 or TRBV12-4 and TRBJ2-7, with no clear D. V lost 1 base, J lost 4 bases, and 11 bases lay in between. The CDR3 consists of 14 residues. In DNA form, the CDR3 reads TGTGCCAGCAGTTTAGAACAGTTGCTTTACGAGCAGTACTTC. Protein product: CASSLEQLLYEQYF.

This chain connects TRBV7-6 to TRBJ2-7; TRBD2 agrees at 11 bases. The end of the DNA is better explained by TRBJ2-5, so the J call may be wrong. Germline CDR1 and CDR2: SGHVS and FNYEAQ. This CDR3 is 15 amino acids long. The CDR3 nucleotides read TGTGCCAGCAGCTTGGTTAGCGGGGGGGCCGGGACCCAGTACTTC. Amino acid sequence: CASSLVSGGAGTQYF.

This chain connects TRBV7-9 to TRBJ2-3; D is possibly TRBD2 (5 bases). Germline CDR1 and CDR2: SEHNR and FQNEAQ (reference sequence). V was cut by 5 bases and J by 4 bases, with 25 bases left in between. The CDR3 runs to 18 residues. The CDR3 loop is CASSERQIRDQKADTQYF. In DNA, the CDR3 is TGTGCCAGCAGCGAACGGCAAATACGGGATCAGAAGGCAGATACGCAGTATTTT.